Only a few counts were recorded for the clone carrying this TCR beta chain. This specimen comes from a study of blood T cells in healthy people across ages. Alongside a J-beta primer mix, a sample-barcoded 5' primer served in a second PCR lasting about 7 to 12 cycles. Template switching added a 12-random-nucleotide identifier to every cDNA molecule. MiXCR, applied by TCRdb to the 5' RACE reads, yields one record per CDR3 protein. The sample records hundreds of thousands of distinct CDR3 sequences, more than 25% being singletons. With 4 bases clipped from V and 4 bases from J, the junction kept 10 bases outside the gene matches. Germline lookup yields CDR1 GTSNPN and CDR2 SVGIG (reference sequence). The CDR3 is 16 amino acids.

Sequenced sample: blood. The clonotype originates from a woman older than 75 in good health. The chain combines TRBV30 with TRBJ2-1; 10 bases align to TRBD2. CDR3 sequence reads: CAWTVMSGGAYNEQFF. The CDR3 nucleotides are TGTGCCTGGACGGTAATGAGCGGGGGGGCGTACAATGAGCAGTTCTTC. Full variable domain (rest looked up from reference TRBV30 and TRBJ2-1): SQTIHQWPATLVQPVGSPLSLECTVEGTSNPNLYWYRQAAGRGLQLLFYSVGIGQISSEVPQNLSASRPQDRQFILSSKKLLLSDSGFYLCAWTVMSGGAYNEQFFGPGTRLTVL.